This TCR beta chain was captured in a study of CD8 T cells in ankylosing spondylitis listed by TCRdb under 2017. Study-wide context: To find TCR variants linked to disease, the study profiled T cell receptor beta repertoires in ankylosing spondylitis patients and healthy donors. The full study cohort was made up of about 25 ankylosing spondylitis patients and fewer than 120 healthy donors. Peripheral blood was sampled, and synovial fluid was also collected from ankylosing spondylitis patients. Study-wide findings and limitations: The disease-linked clones were reported to be significantly enriched in matched synovial fluid samples from ankylosing spondylitis patients. Blood from ankylosing spondylitis patients appeared to be characterized by a TCR beta motif made up of several highly homologous amino acid variants. Some of the motif variants had been reported before in the synovial fluid and blood of reactive arthritis patients, a finding that suggests common disease-initiation mechanisms. A CD8+ phenotype was shown by the disease-linked clones, which were found at relatively low frequencies in peripheral blood.

On this clonotype: No cognate antigen has been identified for it. No much larger clone exists at a distance of one base, and base qualities are not known.

V loses 5 bases at its end and J loses 8 bases; junction bases beyond the gene matches: 9. The CDR3 measures 14 amino acids from cysteine to phenylalanine. Only the CDR3 part of the read is kept: 42 bases, read in frame from the first base. Based on the germline V gene, the CDR1 and CDR2 sequences are WSHSY and SAAADI. Sequenced using an Illumina HiSeq 2500. Quantitative 5'-RACE with molecular barcodes was used to prepare TCR beta libraries. The authors processed their data as follows. Disease-linked TCR variants were identified with a new computational method built on a probabilistic model of VDJ rearrangement. Using fastp trimming at Q25 and MiXCR clonotype assembly, TCRdb reanalyzed the public sequencing data and kept in-frame beta chains. Entries that share a CDR3 protein sequence are merged under the most common genes and DNA. These V and J calls derive from TCRdb rather than the authors' analysis. In all, the sample holds about 540,000 distinct CDR3 sequences, and roughly 12% of those were seen once. The ten largest clonotypes hold approximately 6.2% of the sample.

Recombination connected TRBV10-2 to TRBJ2-1; 7 central bases correspond to TRBD2. The sequence was obtained from a male donor with ankylosing spondylitis. The source material was blood, either unsorted or a sorted T cell fraction (not recorded which). The CDR3 protein sequence reads: CASSRDYLLDEQFF. The DNA sequence follows: TGCGCCAGCAGTAGGGACTACCTTTTGGATGAGCAGTTCTTC.